The clone carrying this TCR beta chain was recorded a few times. Its specificity is unknown. Mismatch with germline at one junction end may stem from a read error. A CD45RO/CCR7/CD25/CD127/CD95/CD27 panel sorted naive, central memory, regulatory and stem cell-like memory CD4+ cells. Expressed TCRB transcripts got sequenced, as all isolated RNA was reverse transcribed. Assay used: immunoSEQ multiplex PCR; TCRdb lists only in-frame clones, some missing. The profile shows around 45,000 clones, 35% to 55% of them singletons. This sample stems from a study of beta chain features in type 1 diabetes. Findings and limits, study-wide: Whatever favoring of shorter templates PCR might show would apply equally to patients and controls. Relative to healthy donors, patients appeared to have naive, central memory and Treg TCRB repertoires that were more similar. Type 1 diabetes patients had TCRB CDR3s that were shorter (moderately but significantly so) in all four CD4+ subsets. High-TCR-expressing cells could be over-represented by cDNA sequencing.

Sequenced material: stem cell memory CD4+ T cells from blood. This clonotype was obtained from a man aged 25-45 years with type 1 diabetes.

The CDR3 DNA follows: TGTGCCAGCAGCCTAGCCGGGACAGGGGTGTACGAGCAGTACTTC. It encodes CASSLAGTGVYEQYF. The chain joins TRBV7-2 to TRBJ2-7; 10 nucleotides align to TRBD1. This CDR3 region has 15 residues. Germline CDR1 SGHTA, CDR2 FQGNSA.